The present T cell receptor (beta chain) was sequenced within a study of post-analysis software for immune sequencing data. Findings of the study overall: When compared against controls, multiple sclerosis patients showed significantly lower normalized Chao1 diversity. Compared with controls, patients had more of five TRBV segments, including TRBV5-6, TRBV5-1 and TRBV20-1.

Included in the TCR beta cDNA libraries were unique molecular identifiers. TCRdb re-called the PCR reads with MiXCR, one entry per CDR3 protein. The sample holds roughly 600,000 distinct CDR3 sequences; 44% are singletons and the top ten take about 1.5%. About this clonotype itself: What it binds is unknown.

V was clipped by 3 bases and J by 11 bases, with 17 bases between them. From germline, CDR1 is SGDLS and CDR2 YYNGEE. This CDR3 comprises 13 residues. The J gene is TRBJ2-5, the V gene TRBV9, with D maybe TRBD2 (6 bases). This sequence was found in a girl aged 5 to 17 with multiple sclerosis. The sequencing input was blood. For the CDR3, the DNA is TGTGCCAGCAGCGGGCTAGCAGCGGGTGAGCAGTACTTC. As protein: CASSGLAAGEQYF.